Listed here are 25 T cell receptor beta chains from one sample, sequenced in a study of OX40 agonist ivuxolimab in advanced cancers. Profiling relied on immunoSEQ multiplex PCR, and the TCRdb table lists in-frame clones only, not all of them. The sample carries tens of thousands of clones, around 88% recorded once. The sample was CD4+ or CD8+ T cells sorted from blood, taken in a trial of the OX40 agonist ivuxolimab. These receptors all come from an adult with an advanced solid tumor such as melanoma, head and neck, liver or kidney cancer.

The gene calls are TRBV18 and TRBJ1-1, with a possible D match to TRBD1 (5 bases). The CDR3 runs 14 residues. The germline CDR1 and CDR2 sequences are KGHSH and LQKENI. The V gene lost 0 bases and the J gene lost 7 bases, with 12 bases spanning the gap. In DNA, the CDR3 is TGTGCCAGCTCACCACCCCAGACGACAGTTGAAGCTTTCTTT. It yields the protein CASSPPQTTVEAFF.

Written as DNA, the CDR3 is TGTGCCAGCAGCTCCTCCTTTGTGAGATACAATGAGCAGTTCTTC. Encoded protein: CASSSSFVRYNEQFF. The genes are TRBV7-3 and TRBJ2-1; D is unclear. V was trimmed by 4 bases and J by 4 bases, leaving 14 bases between them. This CDR3 region has 15 residues. Germline assignment: CDR1 SGHTA and CDR2 FQGTGA.

This sequence joins TRBV5-8 and TRBJ2-5; 7 bases line up with TRBD1. The DNA end is a closer match to TRBJ2-7, so the J assignment may be wrong. CDR1 is SGHTS and CDR2 is YDEGEE in the germline V gene. CDR3 length equals 14 residues. As DNA, the CDR3 is TGTGCCGGGGGACAGACCCTAATCACCTACGAGCAGTACTTC. It codes for CAGGQTLITYEQYF.

CDR3 amino acids: CATQDWPDGELFF. The CDR3, as DNA: TGTGCCACCCAAGACTGGCCGGACGGGGAGCTGTTTTTT. The rearrangement uses TRBV28 and TRBJ2-2; unclear D gene. The CDR3 is made up of 13 amino acids. Trimming pared 10 bases from V and 7 bases from J, leaving 16 bases between. Germline CDR1 MDHEN, CDR2 SYDVKM.

The chain joins TRBV30 to TRBJ2-5; 7 nucleotides match TRBD1. Matching the DNA end better, TRBJ2-7 makes the J call doubtful. This CDR3 comprises 14 residues. The germline gives CDR1 GTSNPN, CDR2 SVGIG (reference sequence). CDR3 sequence (DNA): TGTGCCTGGAGTTCCGGTCAGGGGGTCTACGAGCAGTACTTC. Amino acids: CAWSSGQGVYEQYF.

This clone has only a few counts. This rearrangement joins TRBV27 to TRBJ2-7; a possible D gene is TRBD1 (6 bases). Trimming took 5 bases from V and 0 from J, leaving 11 bases between them. CDR3 size: 14 residues. Germline lookup yields CDR1 MNHEY and CDR2 SMNVEV (reference sequence). CDR3 DNA: TGTGCCAGCAGTCGTGACAGGAACTCCTACGAGCAGTACTTC. Protein: CASSRDRNSYEQYF.

The gene calls are TRBV14 and TRBJ1-1; D uncertain. Germline CDR1 and CDR2: SGHDN and FVKESK. The CDR3 consists of 14 residues. V dropped 0 bases and J dropped 12 bases, with 17 bases sitting between them. The CDR3 DNA is TGTGCCAGCAGCCAAGATCGGCGGTTCGGCGTAACTTTCTTT. Protein product: CASSQDRRFGVTFF.

This chain joins TRBV28 and TRBJ2-7; possibly TRBD1 for D (6 bases). This CDR3 is 14 amino acids long. V was clipped by 8 bases and J by 0 bases, with 14 bases between them. In germline, CDR1 is MDHEN, CDR2 SYDVKM. The CDR3 coding sequence is TGTGCCAGCCTTGAACAGGGTCCCTCCTACGAGCAGTACTTC. Its protein product is CASLEQGPSYEQYF.

V usage is TRBV6-5 and J usage is TRBJ2-7, with D possibly TRBD2 on 5 matching bases. V shed 4 bases and J shed 7 bases, with 8 bases lying between them. The CDR3 totals 11 residues. Per the germline V gene, CDR1 is MNHEY and CDR2 is SVGAGI. CDR3 sequence: CASSWSGEQYF. CDR3 bases: TGTGCCAGCAGTTGGTCGGGGGAGCAGTACTTC.

The chain links TRBV7-8 to TRBJ2-2; possible D gene TRBD1, 6 bases. The CDR3 extends over 14 amino acids. In germline, CDR1 is SGHVS, CDR2 FQNEAQ. The V end lost 7 bases, the J end lost 0 bases, and 9 bases lay between the germline ends. CDR3 sequence reads: CASKGTTNTGELFF. CDR3 nucleotide sequence: TGTGCCAGCAAAGGGACAACGAACACCGGGGAGCTGTTTTTT.

The V call is TRBV2, the J call TRBJ2-5, with 7 bases aligning to TRBD1. V was pared by 1 base and J by 3 bases, with 2 bases of the junction left unmatched. The CDR3 has 14 residues. Germline loops: CDR1 SNHLY, CDR2 FYNNEI. CDR3: CASSEDTGEETQYF. In DNA form, the CDR3 reads TGTGCCAGCAGTGAAGATACAGGGGAAGAGACCCAGTACTTC.

The V gene is TRBV27, the J gene TRBJ2-6; D might be TRBD1 (6 bases). The CDR3 totals 17 residues. V gave up 6 bases and J gave up 1 base, with 16 bases separating them. Germline CDR1 is MNHEY and CDR2 is SMNVEV (reference sequence). This CDR3 reads CASSRDTPWSGANVLTF. In DNA form, the CDR3 reads TGTGCCAGCAGCCGGGACACTCCTTGGTCTGGGGCCAACGTCCTGACTTTC. Supplemented by reference TRBV27 and TRBJ2-6, the full variable domain reads EAQVTQNPRYLITVTGKKLTVTCSQNMNHEYMSWYRQDPGLGLRQIYYSMNVEVTDKGDVPEGYKVSRKEKRNFPLILESPSPNQTSLYFCASSRDTPWSGANVLTFGAGSRLTVL.

The rearrangement uses TRBV10-3 and TRBJ2-1, with a weak D call TRBD1 (6 bases). Germline V gives CDR1 ENHRY, CDR2 SYGVKD. Trimming removed 1 base at V and 16 bases at J, with 17 bases between. CDR3 length: 13 amino acids. In nucleotides, the CDR3 is TGTGCCATCAGTGAGTTCACAGGGACATTGCAATTCTTC. This encodes CAISEFTGTLQFF.

This chain uses TRBV28 with TRBJ1-1; D remains unclear. This CDR3 region has 13 residues. Trimming removed 8 bases from V and 4 bases from J, with 14 bases in between. Looked up from germline, CDR1 is MDHEN and CDR2 is SYDVKM. The CDR3 spells CASALLMRTEAFF. CDR3 DNA sequence: TGTGCCAGCGCACTTTTGATGCGCACTGAAGCTTTCTTT.

The V gene is TRBV5-1, the J gene TRBJ2-7; D is tentatively TRBD1 or TRBD2 (6 bases each). Germline assignment: CDR1 SGHRS and CDR2 YFSETQ. The CDR3 sequence is 18 residues long. Trimming shortened V by 1 base and J by 1 base, and 21 bases separated the two germline ends. The CDR3 region has the DNA TGCGCCAGCAGCTTGACCACTAAGTCGGAGGGGGTGTCCTACGAGCAGTACTTC. Translation gives CASSLTTKSEGVSYEQYF.

CDR3 region: CASRPPGRKTGELFF. The DNA of the CDR3 is TGTGCCAGCAGGCCCCCGGGACGGAAGACCGGGGAGCTGTTTTTT. This chain links TRBV6-5 with TRBJ2-2, with D perhaps matching TRBD1 or TRBD2 (5 bases each). The CDR3 is made up of 15 amino acids. V was cut by 6 bases and J by 5 bases, with 16 bases left in between. Germline CDR1 is MNHEY and CDR2 is SVGAGI.

The chain couples TRBV4-2 to TRBJ2-7; 10 nucleotides agree with TRBD2. From germline, CDR1 is LGHNA and CDR2 YNFKEQ. This CDR3 is 17 amino acids long. V lost 1 base, J lost 3 bases, and 9 bases stayed unmatched. The CDR3 here is CASSQGYTSGALYEQYF. The DNA for the CDR3 is TGTGCCAGCAGCCAAGGGTATACTAGCGGGGCGCTCTACGAGCAGTACTTC.

The rearrangement uses TRBV7-9 and TRBJ1-2; TRBD1 is a possible D gene (5 bases). Germline V gives CDR1 SEHNR, CDR2 FQNEAQ (reference sequence). This CDR3 contains 14 residues. Between the trimmed V and J ends, which lost 5 bases and 2 bases, there was a span of 12 bases. CDR3 residues: CASSRSGRNYGYTF. The CDR3 bases are TGTGCCAGCAGCAGATCGGGACGGAACTATGGCTACACCTTC.

The chain recombines TRBV6-5 with TRBJ1-6; 8 bases match TRBD1. The CDR3 loop spans 15 amino acids. The germline V gene encodes CDR1 MNHEY and CDR2 SVGAGI. Unmatched junction bases numbered 8, after V lost 3 bases and J lost 10 bases. CDR3 protein: CASSYGGTGGSPLHF. DNA for the CDR3: TGTGCCAGCAGTTATGGTGGGACAGGAGGGTCACCCCTCCACTTT.

The V and J genes are TRBV27 and TRBJ2-1; TRBD2 aligns across 15 bases. The length of the CDR3 is 18 residues. The V segment lost 0 bases and the J segment 6 bases; nucleotides outside the gene matches: 6. The germline gives CDR1 MNHEY, CDR2 SMNVEV (reference sequence). The CDR3 nucleotides are TGTGCCAGCAGTTTATCCTCTAGGACTAGCGGGAGGGGCAATGAGCAGTTCTTC. Encoded protein: CASSLSSRTSGRGNEQFF.

The chain is built from TRBV30 and TRBJ2-3; perhaps TRBD1 as D (6 bases). In germline, CDR1 is GTSNPN, CDR2 SVGIG (reference sequence). V was trimmed by 0 bases and J by 0 bases, leaving 7 bases between them. This CDR3 has 14 amino acids. The CDR3: CAWSVGGSTDTQYF. CDR3 DNA sequence: TGTGCCTGGAGTGTAGGGGGAAGCACAGATACGCAGTATTTT.

The DNA of the CDR3 is TGTGCCAGCAGTTTAATTCGGACTCAAAAGAACGAGCAGTACTTC. This codes for CASSLIRTQKNEQYF. V and J are TRBV7-2 and TRBJ2-5; D perhaps matches TRBD2 (5 bases). The J call may be in error: the DNA end matches TRBJ2-7 better. The germline gives CDR1 SGHTA, CDR2 FQGNSA. This CDR3 region has 15 residues.

The chain recombines TRBV7-8 with TRBJ2-1, with 13 bases identical to TRBD2. V was pared by 1 base and J by 7 bases, with 19 bases of the junction left unmatched. The CDR3 has 21 amino acids. In germline, CDR1 is SGHVS, CDR2 FQNEAQ. The CDR3 sequence: CASSLVTPPRTSGRRGNEQFF. The CDR3 coding sequence is TGTGCCAGCAGCTTAGTTACCCCCCCCCGGACTAGCGGGAGACGAGGGAATGAGCAGTTCTTC.

The rearrangement joins TRBV28 to TRBJ2-1, with 14 nucleotides matching TRBD2. Losses at the gene ends were 6 bases for V and 3 bases for J; bases not matched to a gene: 7. Germline values: CDR1 MDHEN, CDR2 SYDVKM. This CDR3 contains 17 residues. The CDR3, as DNA: TGTGCCAGCAGATCCGGGACTAGCGGGGGACACTACAATGAGCAGTTCTTC. It translates to CASRSGTSGGHYNEQFF.

This chain links TRBV9 with TRBJ2-2, with D possibly TRBD2 on 6 matching bases. Germline CDR1 and CDR2: SGDLS and YYNGEE. The CDR3 runs to 18 residues. Deletions cut 4 bases from V and 1 base from J, with 20 bases between. The CDR3 DNA is TGTGCCAGCAGCCCAAGACCTAGCTCGGGGGAGAACACCGGGGAGCTGTTTTTT. Translated, it gives CASSPRPSSGENTGELFF.